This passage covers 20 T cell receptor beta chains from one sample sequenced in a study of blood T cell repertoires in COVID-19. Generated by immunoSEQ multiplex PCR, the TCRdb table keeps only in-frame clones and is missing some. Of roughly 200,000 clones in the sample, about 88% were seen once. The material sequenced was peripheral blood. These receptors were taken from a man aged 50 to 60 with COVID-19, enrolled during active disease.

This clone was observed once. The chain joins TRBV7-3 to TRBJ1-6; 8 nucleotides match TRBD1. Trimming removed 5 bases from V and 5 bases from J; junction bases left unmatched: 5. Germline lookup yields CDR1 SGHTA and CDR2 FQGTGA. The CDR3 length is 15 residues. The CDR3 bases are TGTGCCAGCAGCCCTGGACAGGGTAATAATTCACCCCTCCACTTT. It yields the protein CASSPGQGNNSPLHF.

The CDR3 DNA is TGTGCCAGCAGTTTCGCTGGGGGCGGCTACACCTTC. Its translation is CASSFAGGGYTF. The chain is built from TRBV27 and TRBJ1-2; maybe TRBD1 (6 bases). The CDR3 totals 12 residues. Looked up from germline, CDR1 is MNHEY and CDR2 is SMNVEV (reference sequence). Trimming stripped 3 bases from V and 8 bases from J, with 10 bases between.

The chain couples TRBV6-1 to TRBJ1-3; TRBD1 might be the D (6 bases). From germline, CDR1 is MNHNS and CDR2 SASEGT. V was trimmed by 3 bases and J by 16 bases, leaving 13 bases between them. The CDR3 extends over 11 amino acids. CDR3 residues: CASSDRTERYF. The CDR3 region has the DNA TGTGCCAGCAGTGACAGGACAGAGCGCTATTTT.

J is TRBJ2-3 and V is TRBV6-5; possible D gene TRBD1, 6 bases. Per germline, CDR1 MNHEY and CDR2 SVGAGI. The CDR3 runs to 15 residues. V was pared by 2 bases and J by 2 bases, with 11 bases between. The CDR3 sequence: CASSYNGQITDTQYF. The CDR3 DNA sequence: TGTGCCAGCAGTTACAACGGACAGATCACAGATACGCAGTATTTT.

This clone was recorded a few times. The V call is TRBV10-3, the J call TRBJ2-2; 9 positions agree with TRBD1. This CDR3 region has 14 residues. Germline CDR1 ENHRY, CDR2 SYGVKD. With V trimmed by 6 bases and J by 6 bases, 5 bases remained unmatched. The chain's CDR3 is CAIRVQGAPGELFF. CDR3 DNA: TGTGCCATCAGGGTACAGGGGGCCCCCGGGGAGCTGTTTTTT.

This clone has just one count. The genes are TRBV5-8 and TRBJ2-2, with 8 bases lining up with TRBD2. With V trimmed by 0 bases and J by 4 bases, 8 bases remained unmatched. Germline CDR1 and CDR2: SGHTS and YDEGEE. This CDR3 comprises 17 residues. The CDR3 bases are TGTGCCAGCAGCTTGGCGGTCGCTAGCGGGTCCACCGGGGAGCTGTTTTTT. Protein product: CASSLAVASGSTGELFF.

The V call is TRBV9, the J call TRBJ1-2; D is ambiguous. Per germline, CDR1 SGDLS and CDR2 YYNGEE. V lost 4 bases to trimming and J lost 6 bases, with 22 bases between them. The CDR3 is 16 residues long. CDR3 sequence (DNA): TGTGCCAGCAGCCCACGGGGTGACCCTTTACTCCATGGCTACACCTTC. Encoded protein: CASSPRGDPLLHGYTF.

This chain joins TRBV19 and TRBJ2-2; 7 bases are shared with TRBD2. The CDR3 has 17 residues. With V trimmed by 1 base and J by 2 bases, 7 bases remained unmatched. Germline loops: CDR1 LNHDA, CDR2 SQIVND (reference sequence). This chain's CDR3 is CASSIAGGRLNTGELFF. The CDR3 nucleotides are TGTGCCAGTAGTATAGCCGGGGGGAGGCTCAACACCGGGGAGCTGTTTTTT.

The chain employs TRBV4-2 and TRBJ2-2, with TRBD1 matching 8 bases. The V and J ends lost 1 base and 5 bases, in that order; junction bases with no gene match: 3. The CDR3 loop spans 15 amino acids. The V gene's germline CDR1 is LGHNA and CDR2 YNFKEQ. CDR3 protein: CASSQGTGNTGELFF. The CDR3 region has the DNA TGTGCCAGCAGCCAAGGGACAGGGAATACCGGGGAGCTGTTTTTT.

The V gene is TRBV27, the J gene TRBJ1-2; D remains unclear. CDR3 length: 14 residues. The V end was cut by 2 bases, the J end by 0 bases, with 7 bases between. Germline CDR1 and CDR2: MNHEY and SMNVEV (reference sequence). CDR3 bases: TGTGCCAGCAGTTTACGACGGGCTAACTATGGCTACACCTTC. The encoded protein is CASSLRRANYGYTF.

The CDR3 coding sequence is TGCGCCAGCAGCCACCGGGACATAGATGAAAAACTGTTTTTT. Protein: CASSHRDIDEKLFF. The chain joins TRBV5-1 to TRBJ1-4; tentatively, D is TRBD1 (6 bases). Trimming stripped 4 bases from V and 6 bases from J, with 13 bases between. Per germline, CDR1 SGHRS and CDR2 YFSETQ. This CDR3 spans 14 amino acids.

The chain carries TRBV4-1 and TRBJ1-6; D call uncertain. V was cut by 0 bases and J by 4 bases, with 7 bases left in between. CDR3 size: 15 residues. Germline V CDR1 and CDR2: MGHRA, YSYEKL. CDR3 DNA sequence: TGCGCCAGCAGCCAAGACGAGATTTATAATTCACCCCTCCACTTT. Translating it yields CASSQDEIYNSPLHF.

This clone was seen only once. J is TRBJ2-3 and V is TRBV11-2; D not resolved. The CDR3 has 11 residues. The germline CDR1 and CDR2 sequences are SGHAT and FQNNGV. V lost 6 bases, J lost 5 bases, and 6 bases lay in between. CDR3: CASRGRDTQYF. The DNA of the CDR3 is TGTGCCAGCAGGGGCAGAGATACGCAGTATTTT.

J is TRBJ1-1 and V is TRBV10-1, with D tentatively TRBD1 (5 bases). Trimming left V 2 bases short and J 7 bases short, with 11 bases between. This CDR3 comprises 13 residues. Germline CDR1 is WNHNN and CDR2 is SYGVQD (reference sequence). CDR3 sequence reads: CASSENQGDEAFF. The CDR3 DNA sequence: TGCGCCAGCAGTGAGAATCAGGGCGATGAAGCTTTCTTT.

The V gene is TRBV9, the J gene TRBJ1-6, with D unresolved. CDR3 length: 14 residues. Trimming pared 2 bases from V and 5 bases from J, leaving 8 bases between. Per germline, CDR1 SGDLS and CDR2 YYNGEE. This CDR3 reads CASSVSGNNSPLHF. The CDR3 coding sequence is TGTGCCAGCAGCGTCTCGGGGAATAATTCACCCCTCCACTTT.

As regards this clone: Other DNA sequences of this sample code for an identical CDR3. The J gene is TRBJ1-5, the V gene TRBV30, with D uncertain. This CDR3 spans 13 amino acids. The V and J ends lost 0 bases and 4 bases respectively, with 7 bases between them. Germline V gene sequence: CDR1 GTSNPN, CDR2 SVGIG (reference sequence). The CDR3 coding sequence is TGTGCCTGGAGTGTAGCGGGGAATCAGCCCCAGCATTTT. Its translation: CAWSVAGNQPQHF.

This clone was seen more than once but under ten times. CDR3 loop: CASSLKSGPGELHF. CDR3 sequence (DNA): TGTGCCAGCAGCTTAAAGTCCGGGCCGGGGGAGCTCCACTTT. This chain connects TRBV7-3 to TRBJ1-6; D might be TRBD1 (5 bases). This CDR3 has 14 amino acids. V was shortened by 1 base and J by 16 bases, with 17 bases between the two germline ends. The germline gives CDR1 SGHTA, CDR2 FQGTGA.

The CDR3 sequence is CASSLGAGGVVETQYF. CDR3 DNA: TGTGCCAGCAGCTTAGGGGCAGGGGGAGTAGTAGAGACCCAGTACTTC. This rearrangement joins TRBV11-2 to TRBJ2-5, with TRBD1 matching 7 bases. The CDR3 contains 16 residues. V lost 1 base to trimming and J lost 4 bases; unmatched junction nucleotides: 9. The germline V gene has CDR1 SGHAT and CDR2 FQNNGV.

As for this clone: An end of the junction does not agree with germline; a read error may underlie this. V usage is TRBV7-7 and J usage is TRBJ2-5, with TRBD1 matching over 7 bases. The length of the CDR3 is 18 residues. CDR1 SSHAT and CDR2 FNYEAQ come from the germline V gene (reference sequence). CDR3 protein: CASSLSPQPTGHGETQYF. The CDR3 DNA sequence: TGTGCTAGCAGCTTATCTCCTCAACCGACAGGGCATGGAGAGACCCAGTACTTC.

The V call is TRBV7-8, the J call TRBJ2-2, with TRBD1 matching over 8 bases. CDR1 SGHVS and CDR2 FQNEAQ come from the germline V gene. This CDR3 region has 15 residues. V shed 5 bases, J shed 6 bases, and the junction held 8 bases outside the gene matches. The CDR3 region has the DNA TGTGCCAGCAGCCCTTACAGGGGGTTGTCCGGGGAGCTGTTTTTT. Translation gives CASSPYRGLSGELFF.